Below, 9 T cell receptor beta chains from the same sample are listed, as sequenced in a study of human T cells and chemical hapten exposure. Sample time point: healthy volunteer bleed at 2 weeks. Unfractionated whole blood yielded total RNA. MiXCR was run by TCRdb on the RACE reads, yielding one entry per CDR3 protein. The profile shows tens of thousands of distinct CDR3 sequences, 8.5% to 9% of them singletons. The sample was whole blood. The receptors shown here come from a female donor in good health. Some clones in this sample may be carry-over from other donors' samples.

The table lists this clonotype with a few counts. V is TRBV28 and J is TRBJ1-5, with a tentative D call TRBD1 (6 bases). The germline CDR1 and CDR2 sequences are MDHEN and SYDVKM. V was clipped by 2 bases and J by 0 bases, with 14 bases between them. CDR3 size: 17 residues. The CDR3 region has the DNA TGTGCCAGCAGTTTACTAGGCAGGGGAGATAGCAATCAGCCCCAGCATTTT. Encoded protein: CASSLLGRGDSNQPQHF.

V is TRBV7-2 and J is TRBJ1-6; D may be TRBD1 (5 bases). Germline lookup yields CDR1 SGHTA and CDR2 FQGNSA. The CDR3 runs to 15 residues. The V end lost 2 bases, the J end lost 7 bases, and 12 bases lay between the germline ends. The CDR3 is CASSLWQGRNSPLHF. CDR3 nucleotides: TGTGCCAGCAGCTTATGGCAGGGACGGAATTCACCCCTCCACTTT.

V is TRBV11-2 and J is TRBJ1-2; the D is unclear. Trimming stripped 5 bases from V and 7 bases from J, with 17 bases between. The CDR3 runs to 14 residues. Germline assignment: CDR1 SGHAT and CDR2 FQNNGV. For the CDR3, the DNA is TGTGCCAGCAGCAAAGGAAGGACTAATAGTGGCTACACCTTC. Amino acid sequence: CASSKGRTNSGYTF.

V is TRBV2 and J is TRBJ2-3, with D tentatively TRBD1 (5 bases). The CDR3 length is 17 residues. CDR1 and CDR2 (germline): SNHLY, FYNNEI. V was cut by 6 bases and J by 7 bases, with 26 bases left in between. CDR3 loop: CASRLRMLDNKRNTQYF. The CDR3, as DNA: TGTGCCAGCAGACTTAGAATGTTGGACAACAAAAGGAATACGCAGTATTTT.

A few counts support this clonotype. The junction departs from germline at one end; a sequencing error may be responsible. V usage is TRBV5-1 and J usage is TRBJ2-7, with D tentatively TRBD1 (5 bases). This CDR3 is 13 amino acids long. Germline CDR1 reads SGHRS; CDR2 reads YFSETQ. CDR3 in amino acids: CASSSTLQTEIHF. The CDR3 DNA reads as TGCGCCAGCAGCTCGACGCTACAGACAGAAATCCACTTC.

The chain carries TRBV19 and TRBJ2-1; 8 nucleotides line up with TRBD2. The CDR3 loop spans 15 amino acids. The trim removed 5 bases at V and 0 bases at J, leaving 3 bases unmatched. The germline gives CDR1 LNHDA, CDR2 SQIVND (reference sequence). This chain's CDR3 is CASSLGLASYNEQFF. Written as DNA, the CDR3 is TGTGCCAGTAGTTTAGGACTAGCCTCCTACAATGAGCAGTTCTTC.

Only a few counts were recorded for this clonotype. The rearrangement uses TRBV20-1 and TRBJ2-5; 9 bases fit TRBD1. The ends lost 1 base at V and 4 bases at J; junction bases unmatched: 10. Germline V gene data show CDR1 as DFQATT and CDR2 as SNEGSKA (reference sequence). This CDR3 region has 16 residues. This CDR3 is CSARAPGTGRLETQYF. The CDR3, as DNA: TGCAGTGCTAGAGCACCCGGGACAGGGAGGTTAGAGACCCAGTACTTC.

The chain carries TRBV29-1 and TRBJ2-3; D uncertain. Germline loops: CDR1 SQVTM, CDR2 ANQGSEA. Trimming shortened V by 6 bases and J by 0 bases, and 13 bases separated the two germline ends. The CDR3 has 14 amino acids. CDR3 amino acids: CSVLRGGSTDTQYF. CDR3 DNA sequence: TGCAGCGTCCTAAGAGGCGGAAGCACAGATACGCAGTATTTT.

This clonotype was counted ten times or more. The chain links TRBV20-1 to TRBJ2-2; 9 bases line up with TRBD2. Germline CDR1 and CDR2: DFQATT and SNEGSKA (reference sequence). The J segment lost 2 bases and the V segment lost 6 bases, leaving 10 bases of the junction unmatched. This CDR3 has 16 residues. The CDR3 here is CSAVIAGGPNTGELFF. The CDR3 DNA is TGCAGTGCCGTGATCGCGGGAGGGCCTAACACCGGGGAGCTGTTTTTT.